A single sample is the source of the 29 T cell receptor beta chains below, sequenced in a study of shared clonotypes between healthy human individuals. The repertoire was sequenced with immunoSEQ multiplex PCR; TCRdb's copy has only in-frame clones and lacks some. In the table there are more than 2 million clones, under 97% of which are singletons. The source material was naive CD4+ T cells sorted from blood. As for subset: CD45RA+ positively selected. These receptor sequences come from a man younger than 30 in good health.

This chain connects TRBV10-1 to TRBJ1-1; the D gene is possibly TRBD1 (6 bases). This CDR3 comprises 16 residues. V was trimmed by 6 bases and J by 7 bases, leaving 24 bases between them. From germline, CDR1 is WNHNN and CDR2 SYGVQD (reference sequence). CDR3 protein: CASRNPEGDRRDEAFF. The CDR3 DNA reads as TGCGCCAGCAGAAACCCTGAGGGGGACCGCCGCGATGAAGCTTTCTTT.

The chain is built from TRBV9 and TRBJ1-3, with TRBD1 identical over 7 bases. With 0 bases clipped from V and 4 bases from J, the junction kept 7 bases outside the gene matches. The CDR3 loop spans 16 amino acids. Per germline, CDR1 SGDLS and CDR2 YYNGEE. CDR3: CASSVDGRGSGNTIYF. The CDR3, as DNA: TGTGCCAGCAGCGTAGACGGCAGGGGGTCCGGAAACACCATATATTTT.

This chain uses TRBV6-1 with TRBJ2-7; 9 bases line up with TRBD1. From germline, CDR1 is MNHNS and CDR2 SASEGT. The CDR3 extends over 15 amino acids. V lost 4 bases, J lost 3 bases, and 7 bases stayed unmatched. CDR3 protein: CASSGGQGKIYEQYF. CDR3 nucleotides: TGTGCCAGCAGTGGTGGACAGGGGAAGATCTACGAGCAGTACTTC.

This chain joins TRBV6-1 and TRBJ2-2, with a possible D match to TRBD1 (5 bases). V was shortened by 3 bases and J by 6 bases, with 14 bases between the two germline ends. Germline V gene lookup returns CDR1 MNHNS and CDR2 SASEGT. This CDR3 comprises 15 residues. The CDR3 protein is CASSEARLGAGELFF. The CDR3 DNA reads TGTGCCAGCAGTGAGGCTCGGTTAGGGGCCGGGGAGCTGTTTTTT.

The J gene is TRBJ2-4, the V gene TRBV5-1; 7 positions match TRBD1. From germline, CDR1 is SGHRS and CDR2 YFSETQ. The CDR3 has 14 residues. After removal of 3 bases from V and 5 bases from J, the junction contained 5 bases not matched to a gene. This chain's CDR3 is CASSWNTGENIQYF. The CDR3 nucleotides read TGCGCCAGCAGCTGGAATACAGGGGAAAACATTCAGTACTTC.

This clone was detected only once. This chain joins TRBV7-6 and TRBJ2-1; the match to TRBD2 covers 11 bases. The CDR3 runs to 18 residues. The junction had 11 bases not matched to a gene; V was cut back by 1 base and J by 6 bases. CDR1 and CDR2 (germline): SGHVS, FNYEAQ. The CDR3 bases are TGTGCCAGCAGCTTAGGGGTACTAGCGGGAGTCTCGGTCAATGAGCAGTTCTTC. Protein: CASSLGVLAGVSVNEQFF.

The gene calls are TRBV28 and TRBJ1-5, with TRBD1 as a possible D gene (6 bases). Germline V gene sequence: CDR1 MDHEN, CDR2 SYDVKM. CDR3 length: 16 amino acids. V lost 3 bases, J lost 0 bases, and 12 bases lay in between. The CDR3 spells CASSFRRGNSNQPQHF. The CDR3 DNA reads as TGTGCCAGCAGTTTTCGGAGGGGGAATAGCAATCAGCCCCAGCATTTT.

This chain links TRBV14 with TRBJ1-1; D not certain. With 0 bases removed from V and 1 base from J, the gap between germline ends came to 6 bases. The CDR3 sequence is 14 residues long. Germline V CDR1 and CDR2: SGHDN, FVKESK. The CDR3 here is CASSQEGGNTEAFF. CDR3 DNA sequence: TGTGCCAGCAGCCAAGAGGGAGGGAACACTGAAGCTTTCTTT.

The chain has TRBV10-3 and TRBJ2-7; 8 nucleotides line up with TRBD2. This CDR3 has 15 amino acids. The V segment lost 2 bases and the J segment 5 bases; nucleotides outside the gene matches: 8. The germline V gene has CDR1 ENHRY and CDR2 SYGVKD. The DNA of the CDR3 is TGTGCCATCAGTGAGGAGGGACTAGTCTTCAACGAGCAGTACTTC. It codes for CAISEEGLVFNEQYF.

This rearrangement joins TRBV27 to TRBJ2-2, with D possibly called TRBD1 or TRBD2 (5 bases each). Germline CDR1 reads MNHEY; CDR2 reads SMNVEV (reference sequence). V lost 4 bases and J 5 bases, leaving 23 bases between the germline ends. The CDR3 length is 18 residues. CDR3 protein: CASSYYSGTSKGTGELFF. The CDR3 nucleotides read TGTGCCAGCAGTTATTATTCCGGGACCTCAAAGGGGACCGGGGAGCTGTTTTTT.

The chain links TRBV2 to TRBJ2-7; D possibly corresponds to TRBD2 (7 bases). The germline V gene has CDR1 SNHLY and CDR2 FYNNEI. Trimming removed 7 bases from V and 5 bases from J, with 15 bases in between. The CDR3 is 13 residues long. The CDR3: CASTRGGPDEQYF. Here the CDR3 DNA reads TGTGCCAGCACGAGGGGGGGCCCCGACGAGCAGTACTTC.

V gene TRBV6-5 combines with J gene TRBJ2-3, with D tentatively TRBD1 (6 bases). CDR1 is MNHEY, CDR2 SVGAGI, per germline. Trimming cost V 1 base and J 1 base, with 9 bases left between them. The CDR3 has 15 amino acids. CDR3 loop: CASSYWAGGTDTQYF. The CDR3, as DNA: TGTGCCAGCAGTTACTGGGCAGGGGGCACAGATACGCAGTATTTT.

CDR3 region: CASSFNSLNTEAFF. CDR3 nucleotides: TGTGCCAGCAGCTTTAACAGCTTGAACACTGAAGCTTTCTTT. The chain combines TRBV11-2 with TRBJ1-1, with D uncertain. Germline lookup yields CDR1 SGHAT and CDR2 FQNNGV. The CDR3 has 14 residues. V gave up 3 bases and J gave up 0 bases, with 8 bases separating them.

This chain connects TRBV18 to TRBJ1-4; D might be TRBD1 (5 bases). The CDR3 contains 17 residues. Germline V gene sequence: CDR1 KGHSH, CDR2 LQKENI. V lost 3 bases and J 0 bases, leaving 14 bases between the germline ends. CDR3 nucleotides: TGTGCCAGCTCACCCTGGGAGGAGGGGACAACTAATGAAAAACTGTTTTTT. Protein sequence: CASSPWEEGTTNEKLFF.

The V gene is TRBV9, the J gene TRBJ2-1; maybe TRBD2 (6 bases). This CDR3 is built from 15 residues. V was clipped by 2 bases and J by 5 bases, with 14 bases between them. The V gene's germline CDR1 is SGDLS and CDR2 YYNGEE. The CDR3 region is CASSVGGIRNNEQFF. The CDR3 DNA follows: TGTGCCAGCAGCGTCGGAGGGATAAGGAACAATGAGCAGTTCTTC.

This clone was detected once. Other DNA variants within this sample encode the same CDR3. The V call is TRBV5-1, the J call TRBJ2-5, with unresolved D. Germline values: CDR1 SGHRS, CDR2 YFSETQ. This CDR3 contains 12 residues. Between the trimmed V and J ends, which lost 1 base and 5 bases, there was a span of 6 bases. CDR3 in DNA: TGCGCCAGCAGCTTGCTAGGGGAGACCCAGTACTTC. It is translated as CASSLLGETQYF.

As for this clone: The same CDR3 also results from other DNA sequences found in this sample. The J gene is TRBJ1-1, the V gene TRBV5-1; D is undetermined. This CDR3 has 15 residues. The V gene lost 0 bases and the J gene lost 4 bases, with 13 bases spanning the gap. The V gene's germline CDR1 is SGHRS and CDR2 YFSETQ. The CDR3 region has the DNA TGCGCCAGCAGCTTGGCCGGACTACTCGGCACTGAAGCTTTCTTT. Encoded protein: CASSLAGLLGTEAFF.

The chain has TRBV6-5 and TRBJ2-1, with TRBD2 matching over 8 bases. The CDR3 has 15 residues. CDR1 and CDR2 from the germline V gene are MNHEY and SVGAGI. The V segment lost 5 bases and the J segment 7 bases; nucleotides outside the gene matches: 10. The CDR3 DNA sequence: TGTGCCAGCAGTAATACGGGAGGGCCCCGGAATGAGCAGTTCTTC. It specifies CASSNTGGPRNEQFF.

The V and J genes are TRBV4-1 and TRBJ1-1, with D maybe TRBD1 (5 bases). Germline V gene data show CDR1 as MGHRA and CDR2 as YSYEKL. Trimming cost V 0 bases and J 5 bases, with 19 bases left between them. The CDR3 sequence is 17 residues long. The CDR3 DNA is TGCGCCAGCAGCCAAGATCTCTTCCAGGGACTGGGGACTGAAGCTTTCTTT. It yields the protein CASSQDLFQGLGTEAFF.

The chain employs TRBV5-1 and TRBJ1-2; D might be TRBD1 (6 bases). This CDR3 has 14 amino acids. Trimming took off 0 bases at V and 6 bases at J, with 12 bases between the two ends. Germline CDR1 SGHRS, CDR2 YFSETQ. As DNA, the CDR3 is TGCGCCAGCAGCTTGGCCGGGGGGCCAGATGGCTACACCTTC. It is translated as CASSLAGGPDGYTF.

This chain connects TRBV4-1 to TRBJ1-4; the D is unclear. This CDR3 comprises 14 residues. Germline CDR1 reads MGHRA; CDR2 reads YSYEKL. Deletions cut 4 bases from V and 2 bases from J, with 8 bases between. The CDR3 DNA is TGCGCCAGCAGCCCACAGACCACTAATGAAAAACTGTTTTTT. This translates into CASSPQTTNEKLFF.

This chain joins TRBV19 and TRBJ1-6; perhaps TRBD1 as D (6 bases). In germline, CDR1 is LNHDA, CDR2 SQIVND (reference sequence). V was shortened by 5 bases and J by 7 bases, with 18 bases between the two germline ends. There are 16 residues in the CDR3. CDR3 in DNA: TGTGCCAGTAGTCCCACCTCCGGGACACTCAATTCACCCCTCCACTTT. This codes for CASSPTSGTLNSPLHF.

This sequence joins TRBV9 and TRBJ2-5; no clear D. Germline V lookup: CDR1 SGDLS, CDR2 YYNGEE. This CDR3 is 12 amino acids long. V was shortened by 1 base and J by 1 base, with 2 bases between the two germline ends. The CDR3 sequence is CASSVRQETQYF. CDR3 nucleotides: TGTGCCAGCAGCGTACGCCAAGAGACCCAGTACTTC.

The genes are TRBV9 and TRBJ2-2; 11 bases fit TRBD2. This CDR3 is built from 17 residues. V was pared by 2 bases and J by 7 bases, with 10 bases of the junction left unmatched. The germline V gene has CDR1 SGDLS and CDR2 YYNGEE. The CDR3 bases are TGTGCCAGCAGCGTGGGACTAGCGGAGCTTTATGGCGGGGAGCTGTTTTTT. This gives the protein CASSVGLAELYGGELFF.

The V call is TRBV25-1, the J call TRBJ2-7; no reliable D call. Germline CDR1 MGHDK, CDR2 SYGVNS. CDR3 size: 13 residues. Trimming pared 4 bases from V and 2 bases from J, leaving 9 bases between. CDR3 sequence (DNA): TGTGCCAGCAGTGTGCAGAACCCCTACGAGCAGTACTTC. This sequence encodes CASSVQNPYEQYF.

The chain is built from TRBV5-4 and TRBJ2-5; 7 bases map to TRBD1. Per the germline V gene, CDR1 is SGHNT and CDR2 is YYREEE (reference sequence). V trimming: 0 bases; J trimming: 2 bases; junction bases outside the gene matches: 10. The CDR3 runs to 17 residues. This CDR3 reads CASSLGWAGGLQETQYF. As DNA, the CDR3 is TGTGCCAGCAGCTTGGGCTGGGCAGGGGGTTTACAAGAGACCCAGTACTTC.

CDR3 bases: TGTGCCAGCAGCTCAAGAGGGGGCCTGTGGGAGACCCAGTACTTC. Translating it yields CASSSRGGLWETQYF. This chain connects TRBV7-9 to TRBJ2-5; 7 positions match TRBD1. Germline V lookup: CDR1 SEHNR, CDR2 FQNEAQ (reference sequence). The length of the CDR3 is 15 residues. The junction had 10 bases not matched to a gene; V was cut back by 4 bases and J by 5 bases. Full variable domain (remainder filled in from reference TRBV7-9 and TRBJ2-5): DTGVSQNPRHKITKRGQNVTFRCDPISEHNRLYWYRQTLGQGPEFLTYFQNEAQLEKSRLLSDRFSAERPKGSFSTLEIQRTEQGDSAMYLCASSSRGGLWETQYFGPGTRLLVL.

The gene calls are TRBV10-3 and TRBJ2-5, with 9 bases identical to TRBD1. CDR3 length: 15 residues. Germline loops: CDR1 ENHRY, CDR2 SYGVKD. V lost 0 bases to trimming and J lost 5 bases; unmatched junction nucleotides: 4. The CDR3 DNA follows: TGTGCCATCAGTGAGTCACAGGGGGCAGGGGAGACCCAGTACTTC. Its protein product is CAISESQGAGETQYF.

The chain couples TRBV7-9 to TRBJ1-6; no reliable D call. This CDR3 region has 11 residues. CDR1 is SEHNR, CDR2 FQNEAQ, per germline (reference sequence). V dropped 7 bases and J dropped 5 bases, with 3 bases sitting between them. For the CDR3, the DNA is TGTGCCAGCACGGATAATTCACCCCTCCACTTT. Translating gives CASTDNSPLHF.